The table lists the clone carrying this TCR beta chain with a count of one. Its antigen is still unknown. CDR1 and CDR2 (germline): SGHVS, FQNEAQ. CDR3 length: 14 amino acids. Trimming cost V 3 bases and J 8 bases; bases outside gene matches: 4. This sample stems from a study of T cell responses to AZD1222 COVID-19 vaccine. Findings of the study overall: Spike-specific TCR repertoires showed rising breadth and depth after two AZD1222 doses. Dominant CD4 TCR responses targeted spike regions 160-218 and 743-854. Sampling captured repertoires only after the peak T cell response. Just five or six AZD1222 recipients were seropositive at baseline.

TCRdb keeps only in-frame clones here, not all; method: immunoSEQ multiplex PCR. The repertoire holds fewer than 130,000 clones, with 87% as singletons. The sequencing here drew on peripheral blood, taken on day 0 of AZD1222 vaccination. The sequence came from an adult in good health. The chain links TRBV7-8 to TRBJ1-6, with 7 bases lining up with TRBD1. CDR3 amino acids: CASSLGQMHSPLHF. The DNA for the CDR3 is TGTGCCAGCAGCTTGGGACAGATGCATTCACCCCTCCACTTT. Supplemented by reference TRBV7-8 and TRBJ1-6, the full variable domain reads GAGVSQSPRYKVAKRGQDVALRCDPISGHVSLFWYQQALGQGPEFLTYFQNEAQLDKSGLPSDRFFAERPEGSVSTLKIQRTQQEDSAVYLCASSLGQMHSPLHFGNGTRLTVT.